The rows below give T cell receptor beta chains drawn from one sample of a study of blood T cell repertoires in COVID-19. Generated by immunoSEQ multiplex PCR, the TCRdb table keeps only in-frame clones and is missing some. The repertoire has some 490,000 clones, around 85% of them found once; the top ten carry roughly 8.5%. Material: PBMCs or T cells enriched from blood (not recorded which). These receptor sequences come from a woman aged 55-70 years who had recovered from COVID-19. Each CDR3 is given with its conserved first and last residue. A D gene is named only where the DNA matches it firmly. Clone size is not always given. Where it is, it says once, few, many or a class for expanded clones.

>TRBV2|.|.|TRBJ2-1
TGTGCCAGCAGTGCTAGCTCCCGTGAGCAGTTCTTC
CASSASSREQFF
>TRBV30|.|.|TRBJ1-5
TGTGCCTGGAGTGTAATGGAGAATCAGCCCCAGCATTTT
CAWSVMENQPQHF
>TRBV5-5|TRBD1|few|TRBJ1-1
TGTGCCAGCAGGGGGACAGGGTCATCTGAAGCTTTCTTT
CASRGTGSSEAFF
>TRBV2|TRBD1|.|TRBJ1-3
TGTGCCAGCAGTGGGACAGGGGGTCCCGGTGGAAACACCATATATTTT
CASSGTGGPGGNTIYF
>TRBV2|TRBD1|.|TRBJ2-2
TGTGCCAGCAGTACGCAGGGGGCGGGCGGGGAGCTGTTTTTT
CASSTQGAGGELFF
>TRBV11-2|TRBD2|.|TRBJ2-7
TGTGCCAGCAGCCGGACTAGCGGGGGGTCTACACCCTACGAGCAGTACTTC
CASSRTSGGSTPYEQYF
>TRBV21-1|.|.|TRBJ1-5
TGTGCCAGCAGCAAAGCTCCGACAGGGGATAGCAATCAGCCCCAGCATTTT
CASSKAPTGDSNQPQHF
>TRBV19|.|.|TRBJ1-4
TGTGCCAGTAGTTTAATTGAGGCAGGGGATGAAAAACTGTTTTTT
CASSLIEAGDEKLFF
>TRBV11-2|.|.|TRBJ2-1
TGTGCCAGCAGCTTAAATTGGGAGGGGGGGCAGTTCTTC
CASSLNWEGGQFF
>TRBV30|.|.|TRBJ2-2
TGTGCCTGGAAGGACACAGCCTCCTGGACCGGGGAGCTGTTTTTT
CAWKDTASWTGELFF
>TRBV4-1|TRBD1|.|TRBJ1-2
TGCGCCAGCAGCCAGACAGGGGACGGCTACACCTTC
CASSQTGDGYTF
>TRBV7-2|.|.|TRBJ1-1
TGTGCCAGCGGCGTGGGAGGGAACACTGAAGCTTTCTTT
CASGVGGNTEAFF
>TRBV19|TRBD2|once|TRBJ2-3
TGTGCCAGTAGTATCTTGCGGGGGGGAGGCACAGATACGCAGTATTTT
CASSILRGGGTDTQYF
>TRBV3-1/TRBV3-2|TRBD1|.|TRBJ2-5
TGTGCCAGCAGCCACTGGACAGGGTTCGGGGAGACCCAGTACTTC
CASSHWTGFGETQYF
>TRBV7-2|TRBD1|.|TRBJ1-5
TGTGCCAGCAGCTTAGGTTTCTTTTTTGACAGGGGGAAGGATCAGCCCCAGCATTTT
CASSLGFFFDRGKDQPQHF
>TRBV21-1|.|.|TRBJ1-1
TGTGCCAGCAGCGATCGGCCGTACAACAGAAGGAACACTGAAGCTTTCTTT
CASSDRPYNRRNTEAFF
>TRBV14|TRBD1|.|TRBJ2-3
TGTGCCAGCAGCCATCTTACTCGGGACAGGGGAAAAGATACGCAGTATTTT
CASSHLTRDRGKDTQYF
>TRBV5-1|.|.|TRBJ1-3
TGCGCCAGCAGCTTGGGCCACAGCTCTGGAAACACCATATATTTT
CASSLGHSSGNTIYF
>TRBV9|.|.|TRBJ2-7
TGTGCCAGCAGCACAGGACTACGGAACTACGAGCAGTACTTC
CASSTGLRNYEQYF
>TRBV10-3|TRBD1|.|TRBJ2-7
TGTGCCATCAGCCGTAGCCCCGGGACAGGGGACGAGCAGTACTTC
CAISRSPGTGDEQYF
>TRBV5-1|TRBD1|.|TRBJ1-1
TGCGCCAGCAGCTTGGCAGGGGGCTATACTGAAGCTTTCTTT
CASSLAGGYTEAFF
>TRBV10-2|.|.|TRBJ1-2
TGCGCCAGCAGTGCTGTGAAAACGCCGGCTAACTATGGCTACACCTTC
CASSAVKTPANYGYTF
>TRBV11-3|TRBD1|once|TRBJ1-1
TGTGCCAGCAGCTTAGCCGGACAGGCTGCGAACACTGAAGCTTTCTTT
CASSLAGQAANTEAFF
>TRBV24-1|.|.|TRBJ1-2
TGTGCCACCAGTGCCCCTGATAAGGACAGTTTCTATGGCTACACCTTC
CATSAPDKDSFYGYTF
>TRBV28|.|.|TRBJ2-3
TGTGCCAGCGGGGGCCGCACAGATACGCAGTATTTT
CASGGRTDTQYF
>TRBV10-2|TRBD1|.|TRBJ1-2
TGCGCCAGCAGTGCCCAGCCCTCGGGACAGATTAATGGCTACACCTTC
CASSAQPSGQINGYTF